This is a list of T cell receptor beta chains from one sample in a study of human T cells and chemical hapten exposure. In TCRdb, the RACE reads were re-called with MiXCR into one record per CDR3 protein. The repertoire has 35,000 to 55,000 distinct CDR3 sequences, 9.5% to 10% of them found once; the top ten carry 11% to 15%. The sample here was whole blood, taken in connection with sensitization to the hapten diphenylcyclopropenone (DPC). These receptors all stem from a woman in her twenties or thirties with alopecia areata. Some clones in this sample may be carry-over from other donors' samples. The CDR3 runs from the conserved cysteine through the conserved F or W. Expanded clones get a size class; other rows say once, few or many, or leave the size out.

v_call,clone_size,cdr3_aa
TRBV5-1,many,CASSLAVGDYGYTF
TRBV5-5,NA,CASSFDRTSGNTIYF
TRBV20-1,NA,CSASRTGTANTGELFF
TRBV19,NA,CATISGGRENQPQHF
TRBV6-5,NA,CASSYGQDQETQYF
TRBV2,many,CASSSGVGVGQFF
TRBV21-1,many,CASSKKGWKGTNQPQHF
TRBV7-2,many,CASSLGAGTDTQYF
TRBV7-3,once,CASSFFSGPVNTGELFF
TRBV14,few,CASSRNRDSYEQYF
TRBV6-5,many,CASSLESGPNTEAFF
TRBV5-4,few,CASSSRQTNTGELFF
TRBV28,few,CASSLDIAGSNQPQHF